The 2 T cell receptor beta chains below were found in one sample sequenced in a study of beta chain features in type 1 diabetes. Expressed TCRB transcripts were sequenced because the isolated RNA had all been reverse transcribed beforehand. Clones were sequenced by immunoSEQ multiplex PCR, and TCRdb holds only the in-frame ones, with some missing. The data contain about 220,000 clones, about a tenth of them singletons. Sequencing used central memory CD4+ T cells from blood. These TCRs come from a man aged 18-30 years in good health.

This clone was found a few times. The genes are TRBV4-3 and TRBJ2-5, with D uncertain. V was clipped by 4 bases and J by 5 bases, with 20 bases between them. CDR3 length: 16 amino acids. Germline loops: CDR1 LGHNA, CDR2 YSLEER. The CDR3 loop reads CASSPNPRGHGETQYF. DNA for the CDR3: TGCGCCAGCAGCCCCAACCCGCGTGGGCACGGCGAGACCCAGTACTTC.

This clone was observed at least ten times. The chain has TRBV10-3 and TRBJ2-3; no firm D call. The CDR3 spans 14 residues. Trimming removed 0 bases from V and 2 bases from J, with 6 bases in between. Per the germline V gene, CDR1 is ENHRY and CDR2 is SYGVKD. Here the CDR3 reads CAISESWDTDTQYF. The CDR3, as DNA: TGTGCCATCAGTGAGTCGTGGGACACAGATACGCAGTATTTT.